These 19 T cell receptor beta chains originate from one sample sequenced in a study of T cell responses to AZD1222 COVID-19 vaccine (dated by TCRdb to the early 2020s). Interpreted using the paper, the time point label stands for: baseline before first vaccination. Library preparation used the immunoSEQ multiplex PCR assay. In its TCRdb copy, this immuneACCESS table keeps in-frame sequences only and misses some clones. Where compared with another copy, unresolved V genes explain less than half of these, and the others have no known cause. A total of 95,000 to 110,000 clones appear in this sample, over 90% of them only once. Of the sample, more than 4% falls within the top ten clones. The input for sequencing was peripheral blood, taken on day 0 of AZD1222 vaccination. The receptor set was obtained from an adult in good health.

The chain has TRBV27 and TRBJ2-3; D unclear. Trimming shortened V by 0 bases and J by 4 bases, and 2 bases separated the two germline ends. Looked up from germline, CDR1 is MNHEY and CDR2 is SMNVEV (reference sequence). The CDR3 is 12 amino acids. CDR3: CASSLSPDTQYF. The CDR3 region has the DNA TGTGCCAGCAGTTTATCCCCAGATACGCAGTATTTT.

The gene calls are TRBV7-2 and TRBJ1-3; D is perhaps TRBD1 (6 bases). The germline gives CDR1 SGHTA, CDR2 FQGNSA. Trimming pared 5 bases from V and 0 bases from J, leaving 8 bases between. The CDR3 runs 14 residues. The CDR3 sequence is CASSVDSSGNTIYF. CDR3 sequence (DNA): TGTGCCAGCAGCGTGGACAGCTCTGGAAACACCATATATTTT.

The chain has TRBV12-3 or TRBV12-4 and TRBJ2-6; D is unresolved. Trimming cost V 6 bases and J 6 bases, with 9 bases left between them. CDR3 size: 13 residues. The CDR3 DNA reads as TGTGCCAGCAGCACCTCATCGGCCAACGTCCTGACTTTC. Its protein product is CASSTSSANVLTF.

This chain links TRBV7-9 with TRBJ2-2, with TRBD1 matching 7 bases. The CDR3 covers 14 residues. V shed 5 bases, J shed 6 bases, and the junction held 6 bases outside the gene matches. Germline V gene data show CDR1 as SEHNR and CDR2 as FQNEAQ (reference sequence). CDR3 amino acids: CASSPTGWAGELFF. The CDR3 DNA sequence: TGTGCCAGCAGCCCGACAGGGTGGGCCGGGGAGCTGTTTTTT.

This clone was observed once. V and J are TRBV5-4 and TRBJ1-3, with TRBD1 matching 9 bases. CDR3 length equals 16 residues. Germline trimming cut 2 bases from V and 4 bases from J; bases unmatched to any gene: 7. In germline, CDR1 is SGHNT, CDR2 YYREEE (reference sequence). The CDR3 region is CASSFGQGLGGNTIYF. CDR3 nucleotide sequence: TGTGCCAGCAGCTTTGGACAGGGGCTGGGGGGAAACACCATATATTTT.

The chain is built from TRBV2 and TRBJ1-2; 12 nucleotides agree with TRBD1. In germline, CDR1 is SNHLY, CDR2 FYNNEI. Trimming cost V 6 bases and J 8 bases; bases outside gene matches: 7. CDR3 length: 14 residues. The CDR3 region has the DNA TGTGCCAGCAGCGGGACAGGGGGCTTGGGAGGCTACACCTTC. Amino acid sequence: CASSGTGGLGGYTF.

In DNA form, the CDR3 reads TGTGCCAGCAGTCGCCACCGGGACGGTGAAGCTTTCTTT. It is translated as CASSRHRDGEAFF. V is TRBV6-5 and J is TRBJ1-1; the D gene is possibly TRBD1 (5 bases). Germline lookup yields CDR1 MNHEY and CDR2 SVGAGI. Trimming took 5 bases from V and 7 from J, leaving 14 bases between them. The CDR3 has 13 amino acids.

The V and J genes are TRBV28 and TRBJ1-3; D gene unclear. The V gene lost 3 bases and the J gene lost 5 bases, with 17 bases spanning the gap. The CDR3 consists of 16 residues. The germline V gene encodes CDR1 MDHEN and CDR2 SYDVKM. The CDR3 sequence is CASSFERAPERNTIYF. The CDR3 DNA reads as TGTGCCAGCAGTTTTGAGAGGGCTCCTGAAAGAAACACCATATATTTT.

The genes are TRBV12-5 and TRBJ2-1; 9 nucleotides align to TRBD2. Germline V gene data show CDR1 as LGHNT and CDR2 as FRNRAP. The CDR3 spans 17 residues. Unmatched junction bases numbered 7, after V lost 2 bases and J lost 2 bases. The CDR3 DNA reads as TGTGCTAGTGGTTTGAGAACCCCTAGCGGGACCTACAATGAGCAGTTCTTC. The encoded protein is CASGLRTPSGTYNEQFF.

The gene calls are TRBV5-1 and TRBJ1-2; 9 bases align to TRBD1. The germline V gene encodes CDR1 SGHRS and CDR2 YFSETQ. V lost 4 bases, J lost 3 bases, and 10 bases stayed unmatched. The CDR3 has 16 amino acids. CDR3 DNA sequence: TGCGCCAGCAGCCCGGGGACAGGGCGAGCCCACTATGGCTACACCTTC. Residues: CASSPGTGRAHYGYTF.

This rearrangement joins TRBV28 to TRBJ1-1; weak D call: TRBD1 (6 bases). The V and J ends lost 6 bases and 1 base respectively, with 18 bases between them. CDR1 MDHEN and CDR2 SYDVKM come from the germline V gene. The CDR3 totals 16 residues. DNA for the CDR3: TGTGCCAGCAGCCCTCCAACGGGGGCCGGGAACACTGAAGCTTTCTTT. Its protein is CASSPPTGAGNTEAFF.

The rearrangement uses TRBV13 and TRBJ2-2; D uncertain. Germline CDR1 reads PRHDT; CDR2 reads FYEKMQ (reference sequence). Trimming shortened V by 4 bases and J by 6 bases, and 12 bases separated the two germline ends. The CDR3 runs to 14 residues. CDR3 loop: CASSSDQAPGELFF. Here the CDR3 DNA reads TGTGCCAGCAGCTCGGACCAAGCCCCCGGGGAGCTGTTTTTT.

The chain recombines TRBV27 with TRBJ1-2; 9 nucleotides match TRBD1. V dropped 6 bases and J dropped 4; count of bases not matched to a gene: 6. Germline loops: CDR1 MNHEY, CDR2 SMNVEV (reference sequence). The CDR3 is 14 residues long. CDR3 region: CASRHPGQGYGYTF. The DNA of the CDR3 is TGTGCCAGCAGGCACCCGGGACAGGGCTATGGCTACACCTTC.

The genes are TRBV7-9 and TRBJ2-7; 11 nucleotides agree with TRBD2. Germline-derived CDR1 and CDR2 are SEHNR and FQNEAQ (reference sequence). The CDR3 is 17 amino acids. V shed 7 bases, J shed 2 bases, and the junction held 13 bases outside the gene matches. This chain's CDR3 is CASIYSAGLAETYEQYF. DNA for the CDR3: TGTGCCAGCATATACTCCGCGGGACTAGCGGAAACCTACGAGCAGTACTTC.

This clone was recorded only once. The J gene is TRBJ2-2, the V gene TRBV15, with 10 bases lining up with TRBD2. CDR1 and CDR2 from the germline V gene are LNHNV and YYDKDF (reference sequence). CDR3 length equals 16 residues. J lost 9 bases, V lost 0 bases, and 7 bases had no gene match. In nucleotides, the CDR3 is TGTGCCACCAGCAGAGATCGGGCTAGCGGGGGCCGGGAGCTGTTTTTT. Encoded protein: CATSRDRASGGRELFF.

This clone came up a few times. This chain joins TRBV30 and TRBJ1-1, with a possible D match to TRBD1 (5 bases). Germline V lookup: CDR1 GTSNPN, CDR2 SVGIG (reference sequence). The CDR3 is made up of 11 amino acids. Between the trimmed V and J ends, which lost 2 bases and 11 bases, there was a span of 12 bases. The CDR3 spells CAWSQPGGAFF. The CDR3 DNA is TGTGCCTGGAGTCAACCGGGGGGGGCTTTCTTT.

The chain combines TRBV5-8 with TRBJ1-5; D might be TRBD1 (5 bases). Germline CDR1 is SGHTS and CDR2 is YDEGEE. The CDR3 extends over 15 amino acids. V was trimmed by 4 bases and J by 1 base, leaving 12 bases between them. CDR3 residues: CASSIGTASNQPQHF. DNA of the CDR3: TGTGCCAGCAGCATAGGGACCGCAAGCAATCAGCCCCAGCATTTT.

This chain joins TRBV7-3 and TRBJ2-7, with 9 bases aligning to TRBD1. V was clipped by 5 bases and J by 6 bases; unmatched bases: 11. In germline, CDR1 is SGHTA, CDR2 FQGTGA. CDR3 size: 15 residues. Written as DNA, the CDR3 is TGTGCCAGCAGCCCAACACCGGGACAGGGATCCGAGCAGTACTTC. Its protein is CASSPTPGQGSEQYF.

This clone was seen a single time. CDR3 residues: CATSRALGPANEQFF. In DNA, the CDR3 is TGTGCCACCAGCAGAGCGTTGGGGCCAGCCAATGAGCAGTTCTTC. V usage is TRBV15 and J usage is TRBJ2-1, with D perhaps matching TRBD1 (5 bases). The germline V gene has CDR1 LNHNV and CDR2 YYDKDF (reference sequence). This CDR3 region has 15 residues. V was clipped by 1 base and J by 6 bases, with 13 bases between them.